The rows below give T cell receptor beta chains drawn from one sample of a study of T cell responses to AZD1222 COVID-19 vaccine. Only in-frame clones appear in the TCRdb table, and some are missing; sequencing was by immunoSEQ multiplex PCR. The data show 100,000 to 150,000 clones, with roughly 91% seen just once and approximately 4.5% held by the top ten. The specimen comprised peripheral blood, sampled on day 0 of MenACWY control vaccination. The receptors derive from an adult in good health. CDR3s include the opening cysteine and the closing phenylalanine or tryptophan. A D gene is named only where the DNA matches it firmly. Clone size is stated in some rows and not others, as once, few, many or a class when expanded.

d_call	v_call	clone_size	j_call	cdr3_nt	cdr3_aa
NA	TRBV24-1	NA	TRBJ2-6	TGTGCCACCAGTGACTCGACAGTCTCTGGGGCCAACGTCCTGACTTTC	CATSDSTVSGANVLTF
NA	TRBV4-1	NA	TRBJ1-5	TGCGCCAGCAGCCAAGAAGGGGGGGCAGGGAATCAGCCCCAGCATTTT	CASSQEGGAGNQPQHF
NA	TRBV11-2	NA	TRBJ1-2	TGTGCCAGCAGCGCCAAGGGCTATGGCTACACCTTC	CASSAKGYGYTF
TRBD2	TRBV29-1	once	TRBJ2-5	TGCAGCGTGCACGACCGACTAGCATTGGAGACCCAGTACTTC	CSVHDRLALETQYF
TRBD2	TRBV4-2	NA	TRBJ2-2	TGTGCCAGCAGCCAAGGGGGGACTAGCGGGAACACCGGGGAGCTGTTTTTT	CASSQGGTSGNTGELFF
NA	TRBV6-2/TRBV6-3	NA	TRBJ2-2	TGTGCCAGCAGTTACTCGACCCTAGGACGGAAAAACACCGGGGAGCTGTTTTTT	CASSYSTLGRKNTGELFF
NA	TRBV27	NA	TRBJ2-1	TGTGCCAGCAGTTTAAGGACCGGCGACGGGGAGCAGTTCTTC	CASSLRTGDGEQFF
NA	TRBV6-5	NA	TRBJ2-3	TGTGCCAGCAGTCGGGACCGGGACAGCACAGATACGCAGTATTTT	CASSRDRDSTDTQYF
NA	TRBV28	NA	TRBJ2-5	TGTGCCAGCAGTTTCCAGGGGTTCGGGGAGACCCAGTACTTC	CASSFQGFGETQYF
TRBD2	TRBV7-2	NA	TRBJ2-3	TGTGCCAGCAGCTTGGGGACTACCCGCGGAGATACGCAGTATTTT	CASSLGTTRGDTQYF
NA	TRBV27	once	TRBJ1-2	TGTGCCAGCAGTCCCGGTGTCAGGGAGGCGGCTAACTATGGCTACACCTTC	CASSPGVREAANYGYTF
NA	TRBV5-5	few	TRBJ1-5	TGTGCCAGCAGCTTGGACAGGGATCAGCCCCAGCATTTT	CASSLDRDQPQHF
NA	TRBV3-1/TRBV3-2	few	TRBJ1-5	TGTGCCAGCAGCCGACTAGGGGTTGGGCAGCCCCAGCATTTT	CASSRLGVGQPQHF
NA	TRBV5-6	NA	TRBJ2-7	TGTGCCAGCAGCTTTCTACTTAGCTCCGGTGAGCAGTACTTC	CASSFLLSSGEQYF
NA	TRBV5-6	NA	TRBJ1-5	TGTGCCAGCAGCACCAAGGGGGGGTATAGCAATCAGCCCCAGCATTTT	CASSTKGGYSNQPQHF
TRBD1	TRBV28	once	TRBJ2-5	TGTGCCATCCGGACAGGGGGAGGGCCCCAGTACTTC	CAIRTGGGPQYF
TRBD2	TRBV14	NA	TRBJ2-5	TGTGCCAGCAGCCAAGATTTGCGACTAGCTAAGGAGACCCAGTACTTC	CASSQDLRLAKETQYF
NA	TRBV27	NA	TRBJ1-3	TGTGCCAGCAGTTCTGCGGGGATTGGAAACACCATATATTTT	CASSSAGIGNTIYF
NA	TRBV20-1	NA	TRBJ2-7	TGCAGTGCTAGGAGTAGCGAGCAGTACTTC	CSARSSEQYF
TRBD2	TRBV7-8	NA	TRBJ2-1	TGTGCCAGCAGCTTAGGGACTAGCGGGGGACTCGAGTTCTTC	CASSLGTSGGLEFF